This TCR beta chain came from a study of identical twins. Study-level findings and limits: Whereas memory repertoires showed no such difference, abundant cord blood beta clonotypes carried fewer insertions. Out-of-frame beta sequences exhibited a weaker degree of excess twin sharing. Alpha sequences out of frame and shared by twins had excess low generation probability. The study drew conclusions from cross-sectional statistical analysis, not from following the same donors.

To note about this clonotype: Its matching antigen is unknown.

TCRdb recomputed calls from the 5' RACE reads with MiXCR, one row per CDR3 protein. Here the sample spans around 670,000 distinct CDR3 sequences, 5.5% to 6.5% being singletons. The TCR sequence derives from a man aged 18 to 35 in good health. Sample: naive T cells sorted from blood.

The CDR3 loop is CATQAGVYQPQHF. The CDR3 nucleotides are TGTGCCACCCAAGCAGGGGTGTATCAGCCCCAGCATTTT. The chain combines TRBV2 with TRBJ1-5; maybe TRBD1 (6 bases). V was pared by 10 bases and J by 5 bases, with 15 bases between. In germline, CDR1 is SNHLY, CDR2 FYNNEI. The CDR3 spans 13 residues.